The following is a T cell receptor (beta chain) sequence with its context. Its antigen is not known. The data originate from a study of OX40 agonist ivuxolimab in advanced cancers. Study background: Three patients, one with hepatocellular carcinoma and two with cutaneous melanoma, responded partially.

Study-level findings and limits: Expanded peripheral T-cell antigen specificity went undetermined. Averaging showed that CD8+ T cells had more expanded clones than CD4+ did. CD4+ and CD8+ blood T cells expanded clonally by week 6 at 0.1 to 3.0 mg/kg.

J gave up 4 bases and V 7 bases, and 11 bases lay outside the gene matches. The CDR3 loop spans 15 amino acids. CDR1 is MNHEY, CDR2 SMNVEV, per germline (reference sequence). TCRdb's table, derived via immunoSEQ multiplex PCR, lists solely in-frame clones and lacks some. The table records about 73,000 clones, 80% to 95% of them present only once. The receptor comes from an adult with an advanced solid tumor such as melanoma, head and neck, liver or kidney cancer. V and J are TRBV27 and TRBJ2-7, with 9 bases lining up with TRBD2. The sample here was CD4+ or CD8+ T cells sorted from blood, taken in a trial of the OX40 agonist ivuxolimab. The DNA for the CDR3 is TGTGCCAGCACCACCCTAGCGGGGTGGCGTTACGAGCAGTACTTC. It specifies CASTTLAGWRYEQYF.